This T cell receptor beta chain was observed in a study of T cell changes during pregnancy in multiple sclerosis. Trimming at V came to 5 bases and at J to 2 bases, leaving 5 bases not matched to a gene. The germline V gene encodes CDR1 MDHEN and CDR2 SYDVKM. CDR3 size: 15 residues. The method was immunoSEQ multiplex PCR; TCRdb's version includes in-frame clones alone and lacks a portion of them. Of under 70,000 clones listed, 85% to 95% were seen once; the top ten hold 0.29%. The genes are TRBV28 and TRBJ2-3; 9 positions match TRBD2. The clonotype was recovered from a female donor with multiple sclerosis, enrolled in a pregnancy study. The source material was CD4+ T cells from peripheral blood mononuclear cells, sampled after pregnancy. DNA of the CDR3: TGTGCCAGCAGTCATAGCGGGAGTGACACAGATACGCAGTATTTT. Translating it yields CASSHSGSDTDTQYF.